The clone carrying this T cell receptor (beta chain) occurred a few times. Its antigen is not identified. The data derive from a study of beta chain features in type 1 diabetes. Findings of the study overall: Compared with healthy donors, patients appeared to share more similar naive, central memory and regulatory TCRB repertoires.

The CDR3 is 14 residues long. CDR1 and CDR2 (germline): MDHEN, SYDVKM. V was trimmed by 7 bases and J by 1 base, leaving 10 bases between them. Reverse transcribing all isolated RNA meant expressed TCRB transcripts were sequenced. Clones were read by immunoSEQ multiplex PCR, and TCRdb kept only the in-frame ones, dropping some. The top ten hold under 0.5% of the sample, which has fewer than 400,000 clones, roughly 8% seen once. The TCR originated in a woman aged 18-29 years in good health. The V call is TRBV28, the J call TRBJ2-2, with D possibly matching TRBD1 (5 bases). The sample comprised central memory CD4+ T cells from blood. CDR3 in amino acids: CASTLGQNTGELFF. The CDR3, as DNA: TGTGCCAGCACCCTAGGACAGAACACCGGGGAGCTGTTTTTT.